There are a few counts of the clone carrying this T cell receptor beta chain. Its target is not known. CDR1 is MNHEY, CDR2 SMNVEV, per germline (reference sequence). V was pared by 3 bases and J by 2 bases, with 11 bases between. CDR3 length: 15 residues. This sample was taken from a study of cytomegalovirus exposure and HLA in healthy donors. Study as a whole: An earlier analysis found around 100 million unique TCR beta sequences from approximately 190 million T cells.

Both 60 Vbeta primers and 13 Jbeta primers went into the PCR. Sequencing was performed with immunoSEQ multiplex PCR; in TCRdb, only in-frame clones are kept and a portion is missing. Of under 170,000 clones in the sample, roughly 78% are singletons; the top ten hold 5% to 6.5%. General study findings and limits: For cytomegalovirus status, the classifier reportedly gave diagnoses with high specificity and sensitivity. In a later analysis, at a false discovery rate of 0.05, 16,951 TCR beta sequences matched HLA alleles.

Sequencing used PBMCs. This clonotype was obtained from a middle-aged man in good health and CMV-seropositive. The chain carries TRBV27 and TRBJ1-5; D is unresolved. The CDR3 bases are TGTGCCAGCAGTTTTAGGCGGGGAGGCAATCAGCCCCAGCATTTT. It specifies CASSFRRGGNQPQHF.